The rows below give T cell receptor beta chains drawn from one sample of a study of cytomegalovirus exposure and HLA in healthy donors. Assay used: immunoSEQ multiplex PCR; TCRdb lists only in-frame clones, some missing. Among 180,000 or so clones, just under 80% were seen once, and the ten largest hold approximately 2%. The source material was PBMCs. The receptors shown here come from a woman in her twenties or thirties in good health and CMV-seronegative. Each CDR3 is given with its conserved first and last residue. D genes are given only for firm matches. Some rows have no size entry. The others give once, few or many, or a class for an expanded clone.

CDR3nt: TGTGCCAGCAGCTTCCGGCAGGGAGGGAGCACAGATACGCAGTATTTT
CDR3aa: CASSFRQGGSTDTQYF
abundance: NA
j_gene: TRBJ2-3
v_gene: TRBV7-2
d_gene: TRBD2

CDR3nt: TGTGCCAGTAGTATAATAGGTAGCCGGATCGGGGCCAACGTCCTGACTTTC
CDR3aa: CASSIIGSRIGANVLTF
abundance: few
j_gene: TRBJ2-6
v_gene: TRBV19
d_gene: NA

CDR3nt: TGTGCCTGGTTGACAGGGAACATTCAGTACTTC
CDR3aa: CAWLTGNIQYF
abundance: NA
j_gene: TRBJ2-4
v_gene: TRBV30
d_gene: TRBD1

CDR3nt: TGTGCCAGTAGTAGTAGCCGGGGGGGCTGGGAGACCCAGTACTTC
CDR3aa: CASSSSRGGWETQYF
abundance: NA
j_gene: TRBJ2-5
v_gene: TRBV19
d_gene: TRBD2

CDR3nt: TGTGCCAGCAGCCTAAGGACGGGGTTCCCCAATCAGCCCCAGCATTTT
CDR3aa: CASSLRTGFPNQPQHF
abundance: few
j_gene: TRBJ1-5
v_gene: TRBV4-2
d_gene: NA

CDR3nt: TGTGCCAGCTCACCATTGCCAACAGGGACCACTGGGGCCAACGTCCTGACTTTC
CDR3aa: CASSPLPTGTTGANVLTF
abundance: once
j_gene: TRBJ2-6
v_gene: TRBV18
d_gene: NA

CDR3nt: TGTGCCAGCAGCTTAGTTAAGGGACAGGGAAACACCGGGGAGCTGTTTTTT
CDR3aa: CASSLVKGQGNTGELFF
abundance: once
j_gene: TRBJ2-2
v_gene: TRBV11-2
d_gene: TRBD1

CDR3nt: TGTGCCAGCAGCTTGGGGCAGGGAACTAATGAAAAACTGTTTTTT
CDR3aa: CASSLGQGTNEKLFF
abundance: few
j_gene: TRBJ1-4
v_gene: TRBV5-8
d_gene: NA

CDR3nt: TGCAGTGCGGGCGATAGCTACACCTTC
CDR3aa: CSAGDSYTF
abundance: NA
j_gene: TRBJ1-2
v_gene: TRBV20-1
d_gene: NA

CDR3nt: TGTGCCAGTGTCTGTTCTGGGGGAGAGGGGGCAGAGACCCAGTACTTC
CDR3aa: CASVCSGGEGAETQYF
abundance: few
j_gene: TRBJ2-5
v_gene: TRBV19
d_gene: TRBD1

CDR3nt: TGTGCCAGCAGTGACTCGACTTGGGTCTCCTACGAGCAGTACTTC
CDR3aa: CASSDSTWVSYEQYF
abundance: NA
j_gene: TRBJ2-7
v_gene: TRBV6-4
d_gene: NA

CDR3nt: TGTGCCAGCTCGGGCCTTAGCAATCAGCCCCAGCATTTT
CDR3aa: CASSGLSNQPQHF
abundance: NA
j_gene: TRBJ1-5
v_gene: TRBV18
d_gene: NA

CDR3nt: TGTGCCAGCAGTGAACGGGGTGGGGGCCTCACCGGGGAGCTGTTTTTT
CDR3aa: CASSERGGGLTGELFF
abundance: NA
j_gene: TRBJ2-2
v_gene: TRBV2
d_gene: NA

CDR3nt: TGTGCCAGCAGCTTAAAAGCAGGGGGTCACACTGAAGCTTTCTTT
CDR3aa: CASSLKAGGHTEAFF
abundance: NA
j_gene: TRBJ1-1
v_gene: TRBV7-3
d_gene: TRBD1

CDR3nt: TGTGCCAGCAGTGAAAGGCGGATTACCGGGGAGCTGTTTTTT
CDR3aa: CASSERRITGELFF
abundance: NA
j_gene: TRBJ2-2
v_gene: TRBV2
d_gene: NA

CDR3nt: TGTGCCAGCAGCTTATCAACTAGCGGGGTCTACAATGAGCAGTTCTTC
CDR3aa: CASSLSTSGVYNEQFF
abundance: NA
j_gene: TRBJ2-1
v_gene: TRBV7-3
d_gene: TRBD2

CDR3nt: TGTGCCAGTAGTATTCGGGGGGGCTGGGATAGCAATCAGCCCCAGCATTTT
CDR3aa: CASSIRGGWDSNQPQHF
abundance: once
j_gene: TRBJ1-5
v_gene: TRBV19
d_gene: NA

CDR3nt: TGTGCCAGCAGCTCCGCAGGGGGCGGTGCAGATACGCAGTATTTT
CDR3aa: CASSSAGGGADTQYF
abundance: NA
j_gene: TRBJ2-3
v_gene: TRBV5-6
d_gene: TRBD1

CDR3nt: TGTGCCAGCGTAACTAGCGGGGGGGCGAATGAGCAGTTCTTC
CDR3aa: CASVTSGGANEQFF
abundance: NA
j_gene: TRBJ2-1
v_gene: TRBV2
d_gene: TRBD2

CDR3nt: TGTGCCAGCTACAGGGAGTTGAACACTGAAGCTTTCTTT
CDR3aa: CASYRELNTEAFF
abundance: NA
j_gene: TRBJ1-1
v_gene: TRBV2
d_gene: NA

CDR3nt: TGTGCCAGTAGCCAGGGGATCACCGGGGAGCTGTTTTTT
CDR3aa: CASSQGITGELFF
abundance: NA
j_gene: TRBJ2-2
v_gene: TRBV19
d_gene: NA

CDR3nt: TGTGCCAGCAGCTATAGCGGGGGGACCTCAGATACGCAGTATTTT
CDR3aa: CASSYSGGTSDTQYF
abundance: NA
j_gene: TRBJ2-3
v_gene: TRBV4-2
d_gene: TRBD2

CDR3nt: TGTGCCAGCAGGGGACAGGGGGGCTATGGCTACACCTTC
CDR3aa: CASRGQGGYGYTF
abundance: NA
j_gene: TRBJ1-2
v_gene: TRBV6-4
d_gene: TRBD1

CDR3nt: TGTGCCAGCAGCCGATCCTCGACTAGCACAGATACGCAGTATTTT
CDR3aa: CASSRSSTSTDTQYF
abundance: NA
j_gene: TRBJ2-3
v_gene: TRBV7-3
d_gene: NA